This T cell receptor (beta chain) was sequenced in a study of vaccination effects on CD4 cells after COVID-19. Study findings and constraints: Common cold coronaviruses were cross-recognized by only 1 of 255 vaccine-induced clones in healthy vaccinees.

Generated by immunoSEQ multiplex PCR, the TCRdb table keeps only in-frame clones and is missing some. The table includes under 65,000 clones, roughly 80% detected once. The germline gives CDR1 SNHLY, CDR2 FYNNEI. The CDR3 spans 15 residues. Trimming pared 4 bases from V and 5 bases from J, leaving 17 bases between. This clone was observed many times. Its cognate antigen is unknown. Viral peptide pool expansion of antigen-specific CD4+ T cells preceded sequencing in the ViraFEST assay. Researchers isolated CD4+ T cells once approximately ten days of culture had elapsed. Every well housed around 2 million PBMC, which grew in culture alongside 10 IU/ml IL-2 and around 10 ug/ml peptides.

The receptor was derived from a human donor who received a COVID-19 vaccine. The material was CD4+ T cells from PBMCs cultured with HCoV-229E spike peptides, obtained before COVID-19 vaccination. The gene calls are TRBV2 and TRBJ1-2; the D is unclear. CDR3 residues: CASSVEVSHKYGYTF. As DNA, the CDR3 is TGTGCCAGCAGTGTCGAGGTGTCTCATAAGTATGGCTACACCTTC. The variable domain in full, completed from reference TRBV2 and TRBJ1-2, reads EPEVTQTPSHQVTQMGQEVILRCVPISNHLYFYWYRQILGQKVEFLVSFYNNEISEKSEIFDDQFSVERPDGSNFTLKIRSTKLEDSAMYFCASSVEVSHKYGYTFGSGTRLTVV.